The 12 T cell receptor beta chains listed next were all sequenced from one sample in a study of CD8 T cells in ankylosing spondylitis. These receptors have no identified antigens. Using its own MiXCR run on the 5' RACE reads, TCRdb lists one record per CDR3 protein. This table has around 390,000 distinct CDR3 sequences, under 25% appearing once. General study points: Apparently characteristic of ankylosing spondylitis blood was a TCR beta motif (under ten highly homologous variants).

Sequencing was carried out using blood, either unsorted or a sorted T cell fraction (not recorded which). All receptors come from a male donor with ankylosing spondylitis.

The V call is TRBV28, the J call TRBJ2-5; 11 bases align to TRBD1. Germline CDR1 is MDHEN and CDR2 is SYDVKM. Trimming cost V 6 bases and J 5 bases; bases outside gene matches: 8. CDR3 length: 15 residues. CDR3 sequence (DNA): TGTGCCAGCAGCTACCGGACAGGGGGCGTTGAGACCCAGTACTTC. This encodes CASSYRTGGVETQYF.

This clonotype was seen a handful of times. The V call is TRBV7-8, the J call TRBJ1-4; D gene ambiguous. With 7 bases removed from V and 7 bases from J, the gap between germline ends came to 16 bases. The germline V gene has CDR1 SGHVS and CDR2 FQNEAQ. The CDR3 contains 14 residues. CDR3 bases: TGTGCCAGCACCCCGGCAGGCAGGACTGAAAAACTGTTTTTT. Its translation is CASTPAGRTEKLFF.

This clonotype was seen a handful of times. CDR3 sequence: CASSQGGIEQYF. CDR3 coding DNA: TGCGCCAGCAGCCAGGGGGGTATCGAGCAGTACTTC. This chain links TRBV5-1 with TRBJ2-7; D is possibly TRBD1 (7 bases). V was cut by 4 bases and J by 6 bases, with 11 bases left in between. The CDR3 has 12 amino acids. Germline lookup yields CDR1 SGHRS and CDR2 YFSETQ.

This clonotype was detected only a few times. The rearrangement joins TRBV5-4 to TRBJ2-2; D might be TRBD1 or TRBD2, each matching 5 bases. The CDR3 is made up of 15 amino acids. Germline CDR1 is SGHNT and CDR2 is YYREEE (reference sequence). Deletions cut 0 bases from V and 2 bases from J, with 8 bases between. The CDR3 bases are TGTGCCAGCAGCTTGGAGGGGACCAACACCGGGGAGCTGTTTTTT. Protein: CASSLEGTNTGELFF.

The V and J genes are TRBV6-5 and TRBJ1-6; possibly TRBD1 for D (5 bases). The germline CDR1 and CDR2 sequences are MNHEY and SVGAGI. This CDR3 has 13 residues. The ends were cut back, 4 bases at V and 8 bases at J, with 9 bases in the middle. This CDR3 is CASSWGKDSPLHF. CDR3 in DNA: TGTGCCAGCAGTTGGGGGAAAGATTCACCCCTCCACTTT.

The sample holds one count of this clonotype. V and J are TRBV30 and TRBJ2-3, with D perhaps matching TRBD2 (5 bases). Germline V lookup: CDR1 GTSNPN, CDR2 SVGIG (reference sequence). This CDR3 spans 14 amino acids. Trimming stripped 8 bases from V and 3 bases from J, with 18 bases between. CDR3 sequence: CARGSGIRTDTQYF. In DNA form, the CDR3 reads TGTGCCCGAGGGTCCGGGATAAGAACAGATACGCAGTATTTT.

The chain has TRBV5-1 and TRBJ2-7, with D possibly TRBD2 on 6 matching bases. The V gene's germline CDR1 is SGHRS and CDR2 YFSETQ. V was clipped by 5 bases and J by 0 bases, with 12 bases between them. The CDR3 sequence is 14 residues long. In DNA, the CDR3 is TGCGCCAGCAGAGGGGAGGCGAGCTCCTACGAGCAGTACTTC. Protein: CASRGEASSYEQYF.

V and J are TRBV6-1 and TRBJ2-2, with a weak D call TRBD2 (6 bases). V was trimmed by 6 bases and J by 4 bases, leaving 18 bases between them. This CDR3 has 16 residues. Per germline, CDR1 MNHNS and CDR2 SASEGT. The CDR3 nucleotides are TGTGCCAGCAGCCGAAGGCGGGGACTTTCCACCGGGGAGCTGTTTTTT. Its translation: CASSRRRGLSTGELFF.

The V call is TRBV20-1, the J call TRBJ2-1; 9 nucleotides match TRBD1. V lost 3 bases to trimming and J lost 7 bases; unmatched junction nucleotides: 4. Germline V gene data show CDR1 as DFQATT and CDR2 as SNEGSKA (reference sequence). The CDR3 sequence is 13 residues long. The CDR3 sequence: CSASRTGENEQFF. CDR3 bases: TGCAGTGCTAGTCGGACAGGGGAGAATGAGCAGTTCTTC.

The V and J genes are TRBV10-3 and TRBJ2-3; 9 bases agree with TRBD1. The CDR3 has 13 amino acids. Trimming cost V 11 bases and J 4 bases; bases outside gene matches: 7. The germline CDR1 and CDR2 sequences are ENHRY and SYGVKD. CDR3 nucleotides: TGTGCCGGGGGGACAGGGAACTCAGATACGCAGTATTTT. It codes for CAGGTGNSDTQYF.

J is TRBJ2-1 and V is TRBV20-1, with TRBD2 identical over 9 bases. The CDR3 is 17 residues long. Trimming cost V 0 bases and J 7 bases; bases outside gene matches: 13. In germline, CDR1 is DFQATT, CDR2 SNEGSKA (reference sequence). The CDR3 is CSARDRTRGRAGNEQFF. As DNA, the CDR3 is TGCAGTGCTAGAGATCGAACCCGCGGGAGGGCCGGGAATGAGCAGTTCTTC.

This clonotype was observed a handful of times. The V and J genes are TRBV6-1 and TRBJ1-1; TRBD1 matches 7 bases. With V trimmed by 4 bases and J by 1 base, 3 bases remained unmatched. Germline V gene lookup returns CDR1 MNHNS and CDR2 SASEGT. The length of the CDR3 is 14 residues. The DNA for the CDR3 is TGTGCCAGCAGTGGGGGACAGACGAACACTGAAGCTTTCTTT. It translates to CASSGGQTNTEAFF.